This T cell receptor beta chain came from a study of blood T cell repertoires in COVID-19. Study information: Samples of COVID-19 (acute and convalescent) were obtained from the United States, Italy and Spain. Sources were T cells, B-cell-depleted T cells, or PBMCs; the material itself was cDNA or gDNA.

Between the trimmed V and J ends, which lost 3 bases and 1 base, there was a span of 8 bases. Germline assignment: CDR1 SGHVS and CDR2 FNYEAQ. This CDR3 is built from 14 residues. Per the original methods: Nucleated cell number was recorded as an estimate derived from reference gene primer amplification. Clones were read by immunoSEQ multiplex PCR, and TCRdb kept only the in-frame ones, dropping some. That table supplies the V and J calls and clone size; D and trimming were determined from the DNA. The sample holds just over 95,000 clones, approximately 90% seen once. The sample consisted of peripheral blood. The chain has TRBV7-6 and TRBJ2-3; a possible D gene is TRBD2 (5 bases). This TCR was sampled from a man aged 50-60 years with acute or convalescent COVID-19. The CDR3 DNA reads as TGTGCCAGCAGCTTTGAGGGCGGCACAGATACGCAGTATTTT. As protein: CASSFEGGTDTQYF. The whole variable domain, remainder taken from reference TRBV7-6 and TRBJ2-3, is GAGVSQSPRYKVTKRGQDVALRCDPISGHVSLYWYRQALGQGPEFLTYFNYEAQQDKSGLPNDRFSAERPEGSISTLTIQRTEQRDSAMYRCASSFEGGTDTQYFGPGTRLTVL.